The 27 T cell receptor beta chains given below trace back to one sample, sequenced in a study of blood T cell repertoires in COVID-19 (dated by TCRdb to about 2020). Libraries were constructed by the immunoSEQ multiplex PCR assay. Imported from immuneACCESS, the table was reduced by TCRdb to in-frame sequences with V and J called. These copies leave out some clones; in studies compared against another copy, an unresolved V gene accounts for under half, and the cause of the remainder is not known. For this sample the table gives nearly 300,000 clones, of which 88% were detected only once. The ten largest clones represent approximately 7% of the sample. Material: peripheral blood. Receptors originate from a woman aged 30 to 39 who had recovered from COVID-19.

This sequence joins TRBV12-5 and TRBJ1-1, with 10 positions matching TRBD1. Looked up from germline, CDR1 is LGHNT and CDR2 is FRNRAP. The V and J ends lost 5 bases and 2 bases, in that order; junction bases with no gene match: 5. This CDR3 region has 15 residues. The CDR3 bases are TGTGCTAGTGGTCTCTGGGACAGGGGTAACACTGAAGCTTTCTTT. Translated, it gives CASGLWDRGNTEAFF.

CDR3 coding DNA: TGTGCCAGCAGCTTTGGACTGGCACGGGTAAACACTGAAGCTTTCTTT. Translating gives CASSFGLARVNTEAFF. V is TRBV5-4 and J is TRBJ1-1; D is uncertain. This CDR3 has 16 amino acids. V lost 2 bases, J lost 2 bases, and 16 bases lay in between. The germline V gene encodes CDR1 SGHNT and CDR2 YYREEE (reference sequence). The full variable domain, completed using reference TRBV5-4 and TRBJ1-1, is ETGVTQSPTHLIKTRGQQVTLRCSSQSGHNTVSWYQQALGQGPQFIFQYYREEENGRGNFPPRFSGLQFPNYSSELNVNALELDDSALYLCASSFGLARVNTEAFFGQGTRLTVV.

This clone appeared a single time. The chain has TRBV27 and TRBJ2-2; 7 bases line up with TRBD2. The germline CDR1 and CDR2 sequences are MNHEY and SMNVEV (reference sequence). Unmatched junction bases numbered 10, after V lost 2 bases and J lost 7 bases. CDR3 size: 16 residues. The CDR3 bases are TGTGCCAGCAGTTTAAACGGGGGGTCGACTCGCGGGGAGCTGTTTTTT. Its protein product is CASSLNGGSTRGELFF.

The J gene is TRBJ1-1, the V gene TRBV29-1; D is possibly TRBD1 (6 bases). The CDR3 covers 11 residues. Looked up from germline, CDR1 is SQVTM and CDR2 is ANQGSEA. Trimming shortened V by 3 bases and J by 6 bases, and 8 bases separated the two germline ends. Here the CDR3 reads CSVDKGAEAFF. In DNA form, the CDR3 reads TGCAGCGTTGACAAGGGGGCTGAAGCTTTCTTT.

The gene calls are TRBV2 and TRBJ1-6, with a tentative D call TRBD1 (6 bases). The CDR3 extends over 13 amino acids. Germline lookup yields CDR1 SNHLY and CDR2 FYNNEI. V was pared by 11 bases and J by 4 bases, with 12 bases between. In DNA form, the CDR3 reads TGTGCCGGACGAGGACAGTATAATTCACCCCTCCACTTT. Translated: CAGRGQYNSPLHF.

The V call is TRBV6-4, the J call TRBJ2-6; a weak D match, TRBD2 (6 bases). CDR3 length: 15 residues. Germline CDR1 and CDR2: MRHNA and SNTAGT. Trimming took 6 bases from V and 0 from J, leaving 9 bases between them. CDR3 coding DNA: TGTGCCAGCAGAGCCGGGAGCTCTGGGGCCAACGTCCTGACTTTC. Translating gives CASRAGSSGANVLTF.

The gene calls are TRBV7-7 and TRBJ2-3; 10 nucleotides match TRBD1. Germline CDR1 SSHAT, CDR2 FNYEAQ (reference sequence). After removal of 5 bases from V and 4 bases from J, the junction contained 15 bases not matched to a gene. This CDR3 contains 18 residues. The CDR3 DNA sequence: TGTGCCAGCAGCGCAAGGCGTCTGGACAGGGGGTCTGCAGATACGCAGTATTTT. It is translated as CASSARRLDRGSADTQYF.

The chain carries TRBV2 and TRBJ2-5; 14 bases are shared with TRBD2. Germline loops: CDR1 SNHLY, CDR2 FYNNEI. V lost 3 bases to trimming and J lost 5 bases; unmatched junction nucleotides: 2. The CDR3 sequence is 15 residues long. CDR3 in amino acids: CASSDRTSGGETQYF. The CDR3, as DNA: TGTGCCAGCAGTGATAGGACTAGCGGGGGGGAGACCCAGTACTTC.

The chain links TRBV28 to TRBJ1-1; D is undetermined. In germline, CDR1 is MDHEN, CDR2 SYDVKM. This CDR3 spans 13 amino acids. V lost 8 bases to trimming and J lost 0 bases, with 10 bases between them. The CDR3 DNA sequence: TGTGCCAGCGTAAGGAGCGTGAACACTGAAGCTTTCTTT. Its protein is CASVRSVNTEAFF.

The rearrangement uses TRBV25-1 and TRBJ1-3; TRBD1 agrees at 7 bases. V dropped 7 bases and J dropped 2; count of bases not matched to a gene: 11. The CDR3 runs to 16 residues. The germline gives CDR1 MGHDK, CDR2 SYGVNS. The CDR3 spells CASMPHTGVPGNTIYF. For the CDR3, the DNA is TGTGCCAGCATGCCCCATACAGGGGTCCCTGGAAACACCATATATTTT.

V is TRBV5-6 and J is TRBJ2-3; 9 bases align to TRBD2. CDR3 length equals 15 residues. Unmatched junction bases numbered 2, after V lost 3 bases and J lost 0 bases. Germline lookup yields CDR1 SGHDT and CDR2 YYEEEE. DNA for the CDR3: TGTGCCAGCAGCTACGGACTAGCGAGCACAGATACGCAGTATTTT. This translates into CASSYGLASTDTQYF. The variable domain in full, with the rest retrieved from reference TRBV5-6 and TRBJ2-3, is DAGVTQSPTHLIKTRGQQVTLRCSPKSGHDTVSWYQQALGQGPQFIFQYYEEEERQRGNFPDRFSGHQFPNYSSELNVNALLLGDSALYLCASSYGLASTDTQYFGPGTRLTVL.

The chain uses TRBV14 and TRBJ2-7; possible D gene TRBD2, 6 bases. Trimming stripped 4 bases from V and 3 bases from J, with 10 bases between. Germline values: CDR1 SGHDN, CDR2 FVKESK. The CDR3 totals 13 residues. The CDR3 reads CASSRGTLYEQYF. CDR3 in DNA: TGTGCCAGCAGCCGCGGGACTCTCTACGAGCAGTACTTC.

The chain employs TRBV5-1 and TRBJ2-7, with TRBD1 matching over 10 bases. Germline CDR1 SGHRS, CDR2 YFSETQ. Trimming removed 4 bases from V and 1 base from J; junction bases left unmatched: 8. The CDR3 is 16 residues long. DNA for the CDR3: TGCGCCAGCAGCACTAACCGGGACAGGGGATCCTACGAGCAGTACTTC. Its protein product is CASSTNRDRGSYEQYF. Looking up the rest from reference TRBV5-1 and TRBJ2-7 gives the full variable domain: KAGVTQTPRYLIKTRGQQVTLSCSPISGHRSVSWYQQTPGQGLQFLFEYFSETQRNKGNFPGRFSGRQFSNSRSEMNVSTLELGDSALYLCASSTNRDRGSYEQYFGPGTRLTVT.

This clone came up once. This sequence joins TRBV5-1 and TRBJ1-2, with unresolved D. The germline V gene encodes CDR1 SGHRS and CDR2 YFSETQ. This CDR3 has 13 amino acids. V lost 0 bases to trimming and J lost 2 bases, with 5 bases between them. As DNA, the CDR3 is TGCGCCAGCAGCTTGGATCCAAACTATGGCTACACCTTC. Translating it yields CASSLDPNYGYTF.

This clone was detected only a few times. The genes are TRBV4-3 and TRBJ1-4; TRBD1 is a possible D gene (5 bases). CDR3 size: 16 residues. The germline V gene encodes CDR1 LGHNA and CDR2 YSLEER. The V end lost 0 bases, the J end lost 4 bases, and 12 bases lay between the germline ends. The CDR3 DNA follows: TGCGCCAGCAGCCAAGATTCGGGGGTGCTTAATGAAAAACTGTTTTTT. Protein: CASSQDSGVLNEKLFF.

J is TRBJ1-2 and V is TRBV7-9; TRBD1 matches 8 bases. The germline gives CDR1 SEHNR, CDR2 FQNEAQ (reference sequence). CDR3 length: 15 amino acids. V was pared by 2 bases and J by 6 bases, with 8 bases of the junction left unmatched. This chain's CDR3 is CASSLLRQGAHGYTF. The CDR3 DNA follows: TGTGCCAGCAGCTTATTGAGGCAGGGGGCCCATGGCTACACCTTC.

J is TRBJ2-5 and V is TRBV2; 7 bases are a match to TRBD1. The germline V gene encodes CDR1 SNHLY and CDR2 FYNNEI. J was trimmed by 4 bases and V by 2 bases; bases with no gene match: 7. The CDR3 covers 15 residues. The CDR3 coding sequence is TGTGCCAGCAGTGAAAGTGGGGCAGGGGGAGAGACCCAGTACTTC. Translating it yields CASSESGAGGETQYF.

This clone was picked up one time. The V call is TRBV3-1 (or the pseudogene TRBV3-2), the J call TRBJ2-1; 10 bases are a match to TRBD2. CDR3 length: 17 amino acids. V was clipped by 2 bases and J by 4 bases; unmatched bases: 8. CDR1 LGHDT and CDR2 YNNKEL come from the germline V gene (reference sequence). CDR3 in amino acids: CASSQFPTSGAYNEQFF. The CDR3 DNA is TGTGCCAGCAGCCAATTTCCTACTAGCGGGGCTTACAATGAGCAGTTCTTC.

V usage is TRBV15 and J usage is TRBJ2-3; 7 bases fit TRBD1. V lost 1 base, J lost 2 bases, and 12 bases stayed unmatched. The germline CDR1 and CDR2 sequences are LNHNV and YYDKDF (reference sequence). CDR3 size: 18 residues. DNA for the CDR3: TGTGCCACCAGCAGAGGGTTCGGGACAGAAACGTACACAGATACGCAGTATTTT. It yields the protein CATSRGFGTETYTDTQYF.

The chain is built from TRBV3-1 (or the pseudogene TRBV3-2) and TRBJ1-5; D is unclear. The CDR3 sequence is 15 residues long. CDR1 LGHDT and CDR2 YNNKEL come from the germline V gene (reference sequence). Trimming shortened V by 10 bases and J by 0 bases, and 16 bases separated the two germline ends. CDR3 protein: CATPTNSNSNQPQHF. CDR3 nucleotides: TGTGCCACCCCTACAAACAGCAATAGCAATCAGCCCCAGCATTTT.

This clone was counted a single time. The V and J genes are TRBV30 and TRBJ2-7; a weak D match, TRBD2 (5 bases). Per the germline V gene, CDR1 is GTSNPN and CDR2 is SVGIG (reference sequence). The CDR3 length is 13 residues. Trimming took 5 bases from V and 4 from J, leaving 15 bases between them. The CDR3: CAWGVAGGYEQYF. CDR3 nucleotides: TGTGCCTGGGGCGTCGCGGGTGGATACGAGCAGTACTTC.

For the CDR3, the DNA is TGCGCCAGCAGCTTTCAGGGGTCTGGAAACACCATATATTTT. As protein: CASSFQGSGNTIYF. The chain joins TRBV5-1 to TRBJ1-3, with a possible D match to TRBD1 (6 bases). The germline CDR1 and CDR2 sequences are SGHRS and YFSETQ. The CDR3 is made up of 14 amino acids. V lost 2 bases, J lost 1 base, and 7 bases lay in between.

J is TRBJ1-3 and V is TRBV10-1; 9 bases agree with TRBD1. Trimming removed 0 bases from V and 1 base from J; junction bases left unmatched: 7. This CDR3 has 18 amino acids. Germline CDR1 is WNHNN and CDR2 is SYGVQD (reference sequence). The DNA for the CDR3 is TGCGCCAGCAGTGAGTCGAACCGGGACAGGGTATCTGGAAACACCATATATTTT. Translated, it gives CASSESNRDRVSGNTIYF.

This chain connects TRBV27 to TRBJ1-3; unclear D gene. Trimming stripped 0 bases from V and 2 bases from J, with 8 bases between. Looked up from germline, CDR1 is MNHEY and CDR2 is SMNVEV (reference sequence). The length of the CDR3 is 15 residues. This CDR3 is CASSLSAQTGNTIYF. The CDR3, as DNA: TGTGCCAGCAGTTTATCCGCACAGACTGGAAACACCATATATTTT.

The chain has TRBV9 and TRBJ2-5; D perhaps matches TRBD2 (5 bases). The CDR3 is made up of 15 amino acids. V shed 4 bases and J shed 2 bases, with 15 bases lying between them. Germline V gene lookup returns CDR1 SGDLS and CDR2 YYNGEE. The CDR3 region has the DNA TGTGCCAGCAGCCCGGGGAGCGCGGAACAAGAGACCCAGTACTTC. This gives the protein CASSPGSAEQETQYF.

The chain joins TRBV12-3 or TRBV12-4 to TRBJ2-1; TRBD2 agrees at 8 bases. The CDR3 consists of 13 residues. J lost 9 bases, V lost 2 bases, and 3 bases had no gene match. CDR3 in amino acids: CASSLSGGAEQFF. The CDR3 nucleotides read TGTGCCAGCAGTTTATCCGGGGGGGCTGAGCAGTTCTTC.

The chain recombines TRBV29-1 with TRBJ1-1; D perhaps matches TRBD1 (5 bases). The CDR3 is 13 amino acids. V was cut by 3 bases and J by 1 base, with 9 bases left in between. Germline assignment: CDR1 SQVTM and CDR2 ANQGSEA. Written as DNA, the CDR3 is TGCAGCGTTGAGGACACGGCGAACACTGAAGCTTTCTTT. Translation: CSVEDTANTEAFF.